Listed below are T cell receptor beta chains from one sample, sequenced in a study of quantifying T cell responses using KT2 cells. MiXCR, applied by TCRdb to the UMI-ligation and nested PCR reads, yields one record per CDR3 protein. The sample has 25,000 to 35,000 distinct CDR3 sequences; about 7.1% are singletons. What was sequenced was PBMCs spiked with cells of the T cell clone KT2. The receptors were sampled from a human donor. Each CDR3 is given with its conserved first and last residue. The D gene is left open where the match is weak. Only part of the rows carry a size: once, few, many, or a class if the clone is expanded.

J gene: TRBJ2-2
clone size: few
D gene: TRBD2
V gene: TRBV6-2/TRBV6-3
CDR3 protein: CASRPGTRVGELFF
CDR3 DNA: TGTGCCAGCAGACCCGGGACTAGGGTCGGGGAGCTGTTTTTT

J gene: TRBJ2-3
clone size: .
D gene: .
V gene: TRBV5-1
CDR3 protein: CASSLNTDTQYF
CDR3 DNA: TGCGCCAGCAGCCTTAATACAGATACGCAGTATTTT

J gene: TRBJ2-3
clone size: many
D gene: .
V gene: TRBV20-1
CDR3 protein: CSARDLNTDTQYF
CDR3 DNA: TGCAGTGCTAGAGATCTGAACACAGATACGCAGTATTTT

J gene: TRBJ1-2
clone size: many
D gene: .
V gene: TRBV12-3/TRBV12-4
CDR3 protein: CASSPDRNYGYTF
CDR3 DNA: TGTGCCAGCAGCCCCGACAGGAACTATGGCTACACCTTC

J gene: TRBJ2-3
clone size: many
D gene: .
V gene: TRBV15
CDR3 protein: CATSRDGRITDTQYF
CDR3 DNA: TGTGCCACCAGCAGGGATGGAAGGATCACAGATACGCAGTATTTT

J gene: TRBJ2-7
clone size: .
D gene: .
V gene: TRBV7-2
CDR3 protein: CASSHPSTGSYEQYF
CDR3 DNA: TGTGCCAGCAGCCATCCATCGACTGGATCCTACGAGCAGTACTTC

J gene: TRBJ1-1
clone size: many
D gene: .
V gene: TRBV6-5
CDR3 protein: CASSYSTANTEAFF
CDR3 DNA: TGTGCCAGCAGTTACTCGACAGCGAACACTGAAGCTTTCTTT

J gene: TRBJ1-6
clone size: .
D gene: .
V gene: TRBV7-2
CDR3 protein: CASSLGGFNSPLHF
CDR3 DNA: TGTGCCAGCAGCTTGGGGGGGTTCAATTCACCCCTCCACTTT

J gene: TRBJ2-7
clone size: many
D gene: .
V gene: TRBV4-3
CDR3 protein: CASSQGSPDYEQYF
CDR3 DNA: TGCGCCAGCAGCCAAGGGTCCCCGGACTACGAGCAGTACTTC

J gene: TRBJ2-3
clone size: few
D gene: .
V gene: TRBV12-3/TRBV12-4
CDR3 protein: CASGSSAGDTQYF
CDR3 DNA: TGTGCCAGCGGGTCATCTGCCGGAGATACGCAGTATTTT

J gene: TRBJ2-1
clone size: few
D gene: TRBD2
V gene: TRBV7-9
CDR3 protein: CASSLGLAGGRNEQFF
CDR3 DNA: TGTGCCAGCAGCTTAGGACTAGCGGGAGGTAGAAATGAGCAGTTCTTC

J gene: TRBJ2-1
clone size: many
D gene: .
V gene: TRBV12-3/TRBV12-4
CDR3 protein: CASSLATRGEQFF
CDR3 DNA: TGTGCCAGCAGTTTAGCGACTAGAGGTGAGCAGTTCTTC

J gene: TRBJ2-1
clone size: many
D gene: TRBD2
V gene: TRBV12-3/TRBV12-4
CDR3 protein: CASSSLAGGPSEQFF
CDR3 DNA: TGTGCCAGCAGTTCCCTGGCGGGAGGGCCGAGTGAGCAGTTCTTC

J gene: TRBJ1-5
clone size: few
D gene: .
V gene: TRBV7-9
CDR3 protein: CASSLGEQPQHF
CDR3 DNA: TGTGCCAGCAGCTTAGGGGAGCAGCCCCAGCATTTT

J gene: TRBJ1-1
clone size: few
D gene: .
V gene: TRBV20-1
CDR3 protein: CSASEPGREGTEAFF
CDR3 DNA: TGCAGTGCTAGCGAACCGGGCAGGGAGGGCACTGAAGCTTTCTTT

J gene: TRBJ2-5
clone size: many
D gene: TRBD2
V gene: TRBV24-1
CDR3 protein: CATSVTGLEETQYF
CDR3 DNA: TGTGCCACCAGTGTTACCGGACTAGAAGAGACCCAGTACTTC

J gene: TRBJ1-2
clone size: .
D gene: .
V gene: TRBV5-4
CDR3 protein: CASLGKGGYTF
CDR3 DNA: TGTGCCAGCCTGGGGAAGGGGGGCTACACCTTC

J gene: TRBJ1-6
clone size: many
D gene: .
V gene: TRBV2
CDR3 protein: CASSGVSNSPLHF
CDR3 DNA: TGTGCCAGCAGTGGAGTTTCTAATTCACCCCTCCACTTT

J gene: TRBJ1-2
clone size: many
D gene: .
V gene: TRBV18
CDR3 protein: CASSPRMGTNYGYTF
CDR3 DNA: TGTGCCAGCTCACCACGCATGGGGACTAACTATGGCTACACCTTC

J gene: TRBJ1-6
clone size: many
D gene: .
V gene: TRBV20-1
CDR3 protein: CSASLTGVNSPLHF
CDR3 DNA: TGCAGTGCTAGCCTGACAGGAGTTAATTCACCCCTCCACTTT

J gene: TRBJ2-3
clone size: many
D gene: TRBD1
V gene: TRBV6-4
CDR3 protein: CASSNDRDTDTQYF
CDR3 DNA: TGTGCCAGCAGCAACGACAGGGACACAGATACGCAGTATTTT

J gene: TRBJ2-1
clone size: many
D gene: .
V gene: TRBV15
CDR3 protein: CATSRNPETREQFF
CDR3 DNA: TGTGCCACCAGCAGAAATCCCGAGACTCGGGAGCAGTTCTTC